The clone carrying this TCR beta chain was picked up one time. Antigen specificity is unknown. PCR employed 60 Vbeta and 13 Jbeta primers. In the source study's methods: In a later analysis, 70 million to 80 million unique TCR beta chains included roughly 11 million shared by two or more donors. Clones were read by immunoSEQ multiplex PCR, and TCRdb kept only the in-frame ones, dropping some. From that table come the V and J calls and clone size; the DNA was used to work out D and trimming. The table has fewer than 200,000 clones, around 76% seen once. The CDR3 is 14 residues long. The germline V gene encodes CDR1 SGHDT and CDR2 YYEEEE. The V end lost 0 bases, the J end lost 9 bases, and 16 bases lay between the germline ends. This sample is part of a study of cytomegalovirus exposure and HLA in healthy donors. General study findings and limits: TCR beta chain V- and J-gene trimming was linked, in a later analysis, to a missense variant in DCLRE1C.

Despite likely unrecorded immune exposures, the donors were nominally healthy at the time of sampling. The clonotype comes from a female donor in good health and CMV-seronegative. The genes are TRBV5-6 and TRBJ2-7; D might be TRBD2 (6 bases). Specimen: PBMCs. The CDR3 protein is CASSLEGTGEGQYF. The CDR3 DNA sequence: TGTGCCAGCAGCTTGGAGGGGACGGGAGAAGGGCAGTACTTC.